A single sample gave rise to the 4 T cell receptor beta chains below, sequenced in a study of T cells in tuberculosis. Measured with immunoSEQ multiplex PCR; TCRdb has only the in-frame clones, and not every one. This table has around 50,000 clones, nearly 90% appearing once. Thawed, overnight-rested PBMC were stained with GMM-loaded CD1B tetramer, viability dye and anti-CD3, then sorted. The lipid loaded on the CD1B tetramers was C32 glucose monomycolate from Rhodococcus equi. Sequencing was done on a sample of CD1b-GMM tetramer-negative cells sorted from PBMCs. These receptors were taken from an adult woman with latent tuberculosis.

The V and J genes are TRBV4-3 and TRBJ1-4; no clear D. This CDR3 has 17 residues. The V end was cut by 1 base, the J end by 0 bases, with 12 bases between. Germline CDR1 is LGHNA and CDR2 is YSLEER. CDR3: CASSQGSGFATNEKLFF. For the CDR3, the DNA is TGCGCCAGCAGCCAAGGGTCAGGTTTTGCAACTAATGAAAAACTGTTTTTT.

The J gene is TRBJ2-7, the V gene TRBV18; D is undetermined. This CDR3 region has 13 residues. The V end was cut by 3 bases, the J end by 1 base, with 7 bases between. From germline, CDR1 is KGHSH and CDR2 LQKENI. CDR3 in DNA: TGTGCCAGCTCACCGGAGAGTTCCTACGAGCAGTACTTC. Protein sequence: CASSPESSYEQYF.

The chain employs TRBV13 and TRBJ1-5, with no clear D. The CDR3 contains 12 residues. Germline CDR1 PRHDT, CDR2 FYEKMQ (reference sequence). The V gene lost 6 bases and the J gene lost 4 bases, with 7 bases spanning the gap. Here the CDR3 reads CASSSENQPQHF. CDR3 in DNA: TGTGCCAGCAGTAGCGAAAATCAGCCCCAGCATTTT.

The CDR3 spells CASSPSTSGGPANEQFF. In nucleotides, the CDR3 is TGTGCCAGCTCACCCTCGACTAGCGGGGGCCCAGCGAATGAGCAGTTCTTC. The V call is TRBV18, the J call TRBJ2-1, with 12 bases matching TRBD2. CDR1 is KGHSH and CDR2 is LQKENI in the germline V gene. This CDR3 comprises 17 residues. V dropped 3 bases and J dropped 7; count of bases not matched to a gene: 10.